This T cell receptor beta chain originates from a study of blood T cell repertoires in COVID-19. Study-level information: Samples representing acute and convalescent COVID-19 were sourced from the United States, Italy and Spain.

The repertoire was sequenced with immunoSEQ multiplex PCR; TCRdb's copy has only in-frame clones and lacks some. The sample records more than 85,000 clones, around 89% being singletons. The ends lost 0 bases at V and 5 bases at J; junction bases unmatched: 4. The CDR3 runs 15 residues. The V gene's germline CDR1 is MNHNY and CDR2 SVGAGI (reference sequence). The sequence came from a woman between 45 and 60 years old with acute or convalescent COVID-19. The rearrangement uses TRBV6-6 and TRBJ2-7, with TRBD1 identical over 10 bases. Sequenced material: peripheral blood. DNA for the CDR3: TGTGCCAGCAGTTACTCGGGACAGGGGTTACACGAGCAGTACTTC. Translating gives CASSYSGQGLHEQYF.